This T cell receptor beta chain derives from a study of identifying expanded T cells in peripheral blood. The CDR3 is 18 amino acids. Looked up from germline, CDR1 is SGHVS and CDR2 is FQNEAQ. V gave up 0 bases and J gave up 7 bases, with 22 bases separating them. Profiling relied on immunoSEQ multiplex PCR, and the TCRdb table lists in-frame clones only, not all of them. The data show 120,000 or so clones, more than 80% seen once. Sequencing was done on a sample of blood. This sequence joins TRBV7-8 and TRBJ2-1; no firm D call. This clonotype was obtained from a person aged 18 to 75 in good health. The CDR3 protein is CASSLAPLWAPDGNEQFF. The CDR3 DNA is TGTGCCAGCAGCTTAGCCCCACTTTGGGCCCCCGACGGGAATGAGCAGTTCTTC.